The sequence of this TCR beta chain was determined in a study of blood T cells in healthy people across ages. This CDR3 region has 14 residues. Alongside a J-beta primer mix, a sample-barcoded 5' primer served in a second PCR lasting about 7 to 11 cycles. TCRdb redid the calling of the 5' RACE reads with MiXCR, one entry per CDR3 protein. This table has 1.5 million to 2 million distinct CDR3 sequences, 25% to 30% appearing once. The sample was blood. This rearrangement joins TRBV21-1 to TRBJ2-7; TRBD1, as called in the table, went unchecked against the DNA. TRBV21-1 is a recognized pseudogene. The receptor was derived from a woman in her 30s in good health. This CDR3 is CASGRQLDSYEHYF. In DNA, the CDR3 is TGTGCCAGCGGCCGACAGTTAGACTCCTACGAGCACTACTTC.